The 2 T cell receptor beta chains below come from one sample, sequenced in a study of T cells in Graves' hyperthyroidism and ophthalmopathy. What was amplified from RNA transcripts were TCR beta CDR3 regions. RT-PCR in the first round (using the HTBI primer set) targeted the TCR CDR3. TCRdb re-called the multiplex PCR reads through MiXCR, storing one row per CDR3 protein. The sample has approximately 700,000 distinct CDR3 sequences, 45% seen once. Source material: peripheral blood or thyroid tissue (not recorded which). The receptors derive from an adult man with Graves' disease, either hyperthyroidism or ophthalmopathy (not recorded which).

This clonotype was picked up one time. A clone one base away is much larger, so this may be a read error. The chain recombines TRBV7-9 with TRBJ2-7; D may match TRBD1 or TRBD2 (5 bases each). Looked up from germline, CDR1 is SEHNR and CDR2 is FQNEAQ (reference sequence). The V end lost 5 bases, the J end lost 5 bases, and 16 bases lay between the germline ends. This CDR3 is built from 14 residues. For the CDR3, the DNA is TGTGCCAGCAGCACCCGGGGCAACCGCCACGAGCAGTACTTC. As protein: CASSTRGNRHEQYF.

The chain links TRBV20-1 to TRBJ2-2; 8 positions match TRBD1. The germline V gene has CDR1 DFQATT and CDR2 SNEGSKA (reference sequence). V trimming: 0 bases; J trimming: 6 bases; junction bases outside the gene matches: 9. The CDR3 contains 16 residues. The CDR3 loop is CSARDGQGAGSGELFF. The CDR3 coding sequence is TGCAGTGCTAGAGATGGGCAGGGGGCGGGTTCCGGGGAGCTGTTTTTT.